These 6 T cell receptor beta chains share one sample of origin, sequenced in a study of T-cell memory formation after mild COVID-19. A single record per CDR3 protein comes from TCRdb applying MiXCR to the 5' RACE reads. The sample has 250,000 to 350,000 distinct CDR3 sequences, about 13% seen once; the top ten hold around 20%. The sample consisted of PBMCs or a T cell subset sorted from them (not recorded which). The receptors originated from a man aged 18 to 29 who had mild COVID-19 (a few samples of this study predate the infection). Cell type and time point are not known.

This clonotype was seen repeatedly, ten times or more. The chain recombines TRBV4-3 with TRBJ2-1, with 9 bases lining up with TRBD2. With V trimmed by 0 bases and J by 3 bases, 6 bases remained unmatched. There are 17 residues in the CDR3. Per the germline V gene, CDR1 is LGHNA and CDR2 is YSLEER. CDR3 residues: CASSQDGRGGVYNEQFF. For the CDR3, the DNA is TGCGCCAGCAGCCAAGATGGGCGGGGGGGCGTCTACAATGAGCAGTTCTTC.

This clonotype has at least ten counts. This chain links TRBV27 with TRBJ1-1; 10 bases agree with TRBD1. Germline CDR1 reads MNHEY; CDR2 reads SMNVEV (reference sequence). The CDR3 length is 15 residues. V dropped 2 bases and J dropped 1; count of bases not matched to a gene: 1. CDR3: CASSLGTGANTEAFF. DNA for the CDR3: TGTGCCAGCAGTTTAGGGACAGGGGCGAACACTGAAGCTTTCTTT.

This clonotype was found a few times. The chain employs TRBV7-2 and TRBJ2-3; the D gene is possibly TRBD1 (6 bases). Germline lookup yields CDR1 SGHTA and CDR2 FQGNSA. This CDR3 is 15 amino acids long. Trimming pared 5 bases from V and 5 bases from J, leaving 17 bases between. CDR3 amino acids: CASSLLTLGGDTQYF. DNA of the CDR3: TGTGCCAGCAGCCTTTTAACCCTAGGGGGAGATACGCAGTATTTT.

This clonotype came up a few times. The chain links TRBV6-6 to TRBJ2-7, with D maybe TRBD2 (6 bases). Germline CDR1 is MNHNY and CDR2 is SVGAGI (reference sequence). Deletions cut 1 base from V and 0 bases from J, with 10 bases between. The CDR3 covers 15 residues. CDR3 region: CASSYFSGDSYEQYF. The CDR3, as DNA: TGTGCCAGCAGTTACTTCTCGGGGGACTCCTACGAGCAGTACTTC.

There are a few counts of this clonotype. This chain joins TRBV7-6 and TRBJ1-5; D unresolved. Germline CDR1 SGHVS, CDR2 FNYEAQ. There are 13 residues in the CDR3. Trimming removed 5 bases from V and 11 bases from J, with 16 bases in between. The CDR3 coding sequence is TGTGCCAGCAGCCCCACCTCGATCGCGGCCCAGCATTTT. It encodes CASSPTSIAAQHF.

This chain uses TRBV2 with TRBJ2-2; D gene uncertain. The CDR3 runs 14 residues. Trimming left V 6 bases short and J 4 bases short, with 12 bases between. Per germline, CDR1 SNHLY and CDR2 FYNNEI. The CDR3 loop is CASRPFGVTGELFF. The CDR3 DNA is TGTGCCAGCAGGCCCTTCGGCGTCACCGGGGAGCTGTTTTTT.